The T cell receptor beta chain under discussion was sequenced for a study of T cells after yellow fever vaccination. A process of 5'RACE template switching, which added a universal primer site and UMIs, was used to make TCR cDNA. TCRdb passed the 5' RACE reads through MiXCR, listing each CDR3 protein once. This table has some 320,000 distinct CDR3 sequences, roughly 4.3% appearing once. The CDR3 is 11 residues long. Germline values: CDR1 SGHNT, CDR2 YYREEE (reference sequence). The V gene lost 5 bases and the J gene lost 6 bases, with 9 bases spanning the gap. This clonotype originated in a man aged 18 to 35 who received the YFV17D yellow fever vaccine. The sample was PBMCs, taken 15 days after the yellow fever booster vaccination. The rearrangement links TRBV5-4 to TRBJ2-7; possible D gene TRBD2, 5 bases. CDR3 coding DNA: TGTGCCAGCAGTTCCGCGGGCGAGCAGTACGTC. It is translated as CASSSAGEQYV.